This entry lists 32 T cell receptor beta chains sequenced from one sample in a study of spatial heterogeneity in lung cancer. TCRdb redid the calling of the 5' RACE reads with MiXCR, one entry per CDR3 protein. The sample has some 50,000 distinct CDR3 sequences; about 11% are singletons. As for time point: sample taken at primary tumor resection. Sequencing of whole RNA from tumor, nontumor lung or frozen PBMC involved no sorting. The sample in question was PBMCs, obtained at surgery. These receptors were collected from a female donor with early-stage non-small cell lung cancer.

The chain is built from TRBV7-2 and TRBJ2-5; the match to TRBD1 covers 8 bases. CDR1 is SGHTA, CDR2 FQGNSA, per germline. Trimming took 3 bases from V and 2 from J; bases not matched to a gene: 2. CDR3 length equals 14 residues. In nucleotides, the CDR3 is TGTGCCAGCAGCTTCGACAGGGGACAAGAGACCCAGTACTTC. Translation: CASSFDRGQETQYF.

The chain joins TRBV7-9 to TRBJ2-5, with D maybe TRBD2 (6 bases). Trimming shortened V by 4 bases and J by 2 bases, and 14 bases separated the two germline ends. CDR3 length: 15 amino acids. Germline V gene lookup returns CDR1 SEHNR and CDR2 FQNEAQ (reference sequence). The CDR3 region is CASSYGTGRQETQYF. The CDR3 nucleotides are TGTGCCAGCAGCTACGGGACTGGGCGGCAAGAGACCCAGTACTTC.

Only a few counts were recorded for this clonotype. V and J are TRBV29-1 and TRBJ2-5; D remains ambiguous. With 5 bases removed from V and 2 bases from J, the gap between germline ends came to 12 bases. The germline V gene encodes CDR1 SQVTM and CDR2 ANQGSEA. CDR3 size: 13 residues. CDR3 nucleotide sequence: TGCAGCGTTCAGAGCTTGGTACAAGAGACCCAGTACTTC. It specifies CSVQSLVQETQYF.

This clonotype showed up just a few times. J is TRBJ1-3 and V is TRBV7-2; maybe TRBD1 (6 bases). Trimming removed 3 bases at V and 4 bases at J, with 13 bases between. Germline CDR1 reads SGHTA; CDR2 reads FQGNSA. The CDR3 totals 15 residues. In DNA form, the CDR3 reads TGTGCCAGCAGCTTGAGTCAGGGGAGCGGAAACACCATATATTTT. It codes for CASSLSQGSGNTIYF.

This clonotype showed up just a few times. This chain uses TRBV7-9 with TRBJ2-2, with D unclear. Between the trimmed V and J ends, which lost 0 bases and 7 bases, there was a span of 9 bases. The length of the CDR3 is 14 residues. In germline, CDR1 is SEHNR, CDR2 FQNEAQ (reference sequence). This chain's CDR3 is CASSLALQGGELFF. DNA for the CDR3: TGTGCCAGCAGCTTAGCATTACAAGGCGGGGAGCTGTTTTTT. The variable domain in full, completed from reference TRBV7-9 and TRBJ2-2, reads DTGVSQNPRHKITKRGQNVTFRCDPISEHNRLYWYRQTLGQGPEFLTYFQNEAQLEKSRLLSDRFSAERPKGSFSTLEIQRTEQGDSAMYLCASSLALQGGELFFGEGSRLTVL.

This clonotype has more than one count but fewer than ten. V and J are TRBV2 and TRBJ1-3; D is uncertain. The CDR3 contains 15 residues. Trimming stripped 6 bases from V and 0 bases from J, with 12 bases between. The germline gives CDR1 SNHLY, CDR2 FYNNEI. CDR3 sequence: CASRTDTHSGNTIYF. CDR3 DNA: TGTGCCAGCAGGACCGACACACACTCTGGAAACACCATATATTTT.

This clonotype was counted a few times. The V gene is TRBV4-1, the J gene TRBJ1-2; 7 bases map to TRBD1. CDR1 MGHRA and CDR2 YSYEKL come from the germline V gene. Trimming removed 1 base from V and 2 bases from J; junction bases left unmatched: 4. This CDR3 comprises 15 residues. The CDR3 loop reads CASSQGGQENYGYTF. In DNA form, the CDR3 reads TGCGCCAGCAGCCAAGGCGGACAGGAAAACTATGGCTACACCTTC.

The chain has TRBV5-1 and TRBJ2-7; D is perhaps TRBD1 (5 bases). CDR1 is SGHRS and CDR2 is YFSETQ in the germline V gene. V lost 0 bases and J lost 0, with 7 bases in between. This CDR3 spans 14 amino acids. The CDR3 region is CASSLGRVSYEQYF. CDR3 DNA sequence: TGCGCCAGCAGCTTGGGCAGGGTCTCCTACGAGCAGTACTTC.

This clonotype was counted a few times. The chain joins TRBV6-6 to TRBJ1-3; D gene ambiguous. The CDR3 is 14 residues long. The V end lost 2 bases, the J end lost 2 bases, and 7 bases lay between the germline ends. Germline values: CDR1 MNHNY, CDR2 SVGAGI (reference sequence). The CDR3 sequence is CASSYETPGNTIYF. DNA for the CDR3: TGTGCCAGCAGTTACGAGACCCCTGGAAACACCATATATTTT.

The J gene is TRBJ2-1, the V gene TRBV9; TRBD2 matches 8 bases. Germline lookup yields CDR1 SGDLS and CDR2 YYNGEE. J lost 5 bases, V lost 5 bases, and 3 bases had no gene match. The length of the CDR3 is 13 residues. For the CDR3, the DNA is TGTGCCAGCAGTACGCGGGGGGACAATGAGCAGTTCTTC. This encodes CASSTRGDNEQFF.

This clonotype was detected only a few times. The V and J genes are TRBV14 and TRBJ1-2; D unclear. Deletions cut 3 bases from V and 4 bases from J, with 9 bases between. Germline CDR1 SGHDN, CDR2 FVKESK. CDR3 length: 13 amino acids. The CDR3: CASSHGKRYGYTF. The CDR3 DNA reads TGTGCCAGCAGCCATGGAAAGCGCTATGGCTACACCTTC.

This clonotype was observed a few times. The J gene is TRBJ2-7, the V gene TRBV29-1; 13 bases are shared with TRBD2. CDR3 length equals 14 residues. CDR1 is SQVTM, CDR2 ANQGSEA, per germline. Unmatched junction bases numbered 5, after V lost 7 bases and J lost 2 bases. CDR3 coding DNA: TGCAGCGCCGGACTAGCGGGGGCTCCCTACGAGCAGTACTTC. This sequence encodes CSAGLAGAPYEQYF.

This clonotype was counted many times. This rearrangement joins TRBV14 to TRBJ2-2; the match to TRBD1 covers 10 bases. Germline lookup yields CDR1 SGHDN and CDR2 FVKESK. The trim removed 0 bases at V and 4 bases at J, leaving 5 bases unmatched. This CDR3 contains 17 residues. Here the CDR3 reads CASSQDPWTGGTGELFF. The CDR3 DNA is TGTGCCAGCAGCCAAGATCCCTGGACAGGGGGCACCGGGGAGCTGTTTTTT.

This clonotype came up a few times. In DNA form, the CDR3 reads TGCAGTGCTCGACAGGGGCCCTACGAGCAGTACTTC. It translates to CSARQGPYEQYF. The rearrangement links TRBV20-1 to TRBJ2-7; 8 nucleotides align to TRBD1. J gave up 2 bases and V 5 bases, and 2 bases lay outside the gene matches. The CDR3 runs 12 residues. CDR1 is DFQATT and CDR2 is SNEGSKA in the germline V gene (reference sequence).

The chain recombines TRBV12-3 or TRBV12-4 with TRBJ2-3; D gene uncertain. The CDR3 runs 16 residues. V lost 6 bases and J 3 bases, leaving 19 bases between the germline ends. CDR3 nucleotide sequence: TGTGCCAGCAGCTCCTCCGCCCAAGTAACTACAGATACGCAGTATTTT. Protein: CASSSSAQVTTDTQYF.

This clonotype has a count of ten or more. V usage is TRBV5-1 and J usage is TRBJ2-1; 12 nucleotides align to TRBD2. Germline V gene lookup returns CDR1 SGHRS and CDR2 YFSETQ. The CDR3 consists of 16 residues. V lost 1 base to trimming and J lost 9 bases; unmatched junction nucleotides: 8. In nucleotides, the CDR3 is TGCGCCAGCAGCTTGATATCTAGCGGGGGGGCAGGTGAGCAGTTCTTC. It yields the protein CASSLISSGGAGEQFF.

Concerning this clonotype: Being one base from a much bigger clone, this may be a read error. V usage is TRBV5-1 and J usage is TRBJ2-1, with 7 bases fitting TRBD2. Germline CDR1 reads SGHRS; CDR2 reads YFSETQ. J gave up 5 bases and V 3 bases, and 5 bases lay outside the gene matches. This CDR3 is 14 amino acids long. CDR3 sequence reads: CASSCGTTNNEQFF. CDR3 nucleotides: TGCGCCAGCAGCTGTGGGACTACGAACAATGAGCAGTTCTTC.

This clonotype was found a few times. The V call is TRBV7-2, the J call TRBJ2-3; D uncertain. The CDR3 totals 16 residues. The V end lost 5 bases, the J end lost 0 bases, and 15 bases lay between the germline ends. The germline V gene has CDR1 SGHTA and CDR2 FQGNSA. The CDR3 DNA reads TGTGCCAGCAGCCTAGAGCACTTGGGGAGCACAGATACGCAGTATTTT. This encodes CASSLEHLGSTDTQYF.

The chain joins TRBV28 to TRBJ2-7, with unresolved D. CDR1 MDHEN and CDR2 SYDVKM come from the germline V gene. Trimming stripped 6 bases from V and 2 bases from J, with 14 bases between. There are 14 residues in the CDR3. CDR3 coding DNA: TGTGCCAGCAGAACACGGTCAAACACCTACGAGCAGTACTTC. Translated: CASRTRSNTYEQYF.

The rearrangement uses TRBV9 and TRBJ2-3, with D tentatively TRBD1 or TRBD2 (6 bases each). The CDR3 covers 16 residues. V lost 4 bases to trimming and J lost 2 bases, with 17 bases between them. Germline values: CDR1 SGDLS, CDR2 YYNGEE. DNA of the CDR3: TGTGCCAGCAGCCCTCCTAGGGGGGCGGACACAGATACGCAGTATTTT. Residues: CASSPPRGADTDTQYF. The complete variable domain, with remaining parts taken from reference TRBV9 and TRBJ2-3, reads DSGVTQTPKHLITATGQRVTLRCSPRSGDLSVYWYQQSLDQGLQFLIQYYNGEERAKGNILERFSAQQFPDLHSELNLSSLELGDSALYFCASSPPRGADTDTQYFGPGTRLTVL.

The sample holds a few counts of this clonotype. The J gene is TRBJ2-7, the V gene TRBV5-4, with 7 bases that match TRBD1. This CDR3 region has 13 residues. The germline V gene has CDR1 SGHNT and CDR2 YYREEE (reference sequence). V dropped 3 bases and J dropped 1; count of bases not matched to a gene: 1. CDR3 amino acids: CASSSGQSYEQYF. The CDR3 DNA reads TGTGCCAGCAGCTCGGGACAGTCCTACGAGCAGTACTTC.

The chain has TRBV18 and TRBJ2-2; 9 bases are shared with TRBD1. Trimming removed 0 bases from V and 4 bases from J; junction bases left unmatched: 3. This CDR3 comprises 16 residues. The germline gives CDR1 KGHSH, CDR2 LQKENI. As DNA, the CDR3 is TGTGCCAGCTCACCACCGAGGACAGGGGTCACCGGGGAGCTGTTTTTT. It codes for CASSPPRTGVTGELFF.

This clonotype has a single count. The chain is built from TRBV19 and TRBJ1-2, with TRBD1 as a possible D gene (5 bases). The germline gives CDR1 LNHDA, CDR2 SQIVND (reference sequence). Trimming took 6 bases from V and 4 from J, leaving 9 bases between them. This CDR3 region has 12 residues. The CDR3 DNA follows: TGTGCCAGTAGCGACAGTCTCTATGGCTACACCTTC. Translating it yields CASSDSLYGYTF.

This clonotype showed up just a few times. This chain joins TRBV30 and TRBJ1-3; D gene ambiguous. This CDR3 is 13 amino acids long. Deletions cut 0 bases from V and 1 base from J, with 4 bases between. Germline V gives CDR1 GTSNPN, CDR2 SVGIG (reference sequence). The CDR3 protein is CAWSVGSGNTIYF. In DNA, the CDR3 is TGTGCCTGGAGTGTGGGTTCTGGAAACACCATATATTTT.

The sample holds a few counts of this clonotype. The chain has TRBV20-1 and TRBJ1-2; 7 bases line up with TRBD1. This CDR3 is built from 13 residues. V gave up 6 bases and J gave up 4 bases; unmatched junction bases: 8. Germline values: CDR1 DFQATT, CDR2 SNEGSKA (reference sequence). Here the CDR3 reads CSAGGQLLYGYTF. CDR3 sequence (DNA): TGCAGTGCCGGGGGACAGCTCCTCTATGGCTACACCTTC.

The rearrangement uses TRBV6-5 and TRBJ1-1; possibly TRBD1 for D (6 bases). CDR3 size: 15 residues. Germline assignment: CDR1 MNHEY and CDR2 SVGAGI. Trimming took 5 bases from V and 2 from J, leaving 15 bases between them. The CDR3 loop is CASSKGQLFNTEAFF. The CDR3 nucleotides read TGTGCCAGCAGTAAGGGACAACTTTTTAACACTGAAGCTTTCTTT.

The gene calls are TRBV7-9 and TRBJ1-1, with D hard to call. Per germline, CDR1 SEHNR and CDR2 FQNEAQ (reference sequence). Trimming took 1 base from V and 4 from J, leaving 7 bases between them. This CDR3 has 13 amino acids. The CDR3 loop is CASSLDQITEAFF. The CDR3 DNA reads TGTGCCAGCAGCTTAGATCAGATCACTGAAGCTTTCTTT.

In its sample, this clonotype was seen a few times. V gene TRBV5-1 combines with J gene TRBJ2-3, with D perhaps assigned TRBD1 or TRBD2 (5 bases each). CDR1 and CDR2 (germline): SGHRS, YFSETQ. The CDR3 loop spans 16 amino acids. Trimming removed 4 bases at V and 0 bases at J, with 15 bases between. The DNA for the CDR3 is TGCGCCAGCAGCCCCGGGACGCAACTCAGCACAGATACGCAGTATTTT. It yields the protein CASSPGTQLSTDTQYF.

This clonotype was recorded many times. The chain combines TRBV24-1 with TRBJ2-5; 7 positions agree with TRBD2. The CDR3 has 12 residues. Per germline, CDR1 KGHDR and CDR2 SFDVKD. The ends lost 9 bases at V and 5 bases at J; junction bases unmatched: 5. This CDR3 is CATSSGPETQYF. The DNA for the CDR3 is TGTGCCACCTCTAGCGGACCTGAGACCCAGTACTTC.

There are many counts of this clonotype. The V and J genes are TRBV20-1 and TRBJ1-5; D is ambiguous. The CDR3 sequence is 15 residues long. The V gene lost 3 bases and the J gene lost 0 bases, with 12 bases spanning the gap. Germline assignment: CDR1 DFQATT and CDR2 SNEGSKA (reference sequence). CDR3 DNA: TGCAGTGCTAGCGTGTATATAAATAGCAATCAGCCCCAGCATTTT. This translates into CSASVYINSNQPQHF.

V is TRBV29-1 and J is TRBJ1-1; D remains unclear. Germline V lookup: CDR1 SQVTM, CDR2 ANQGSEA. The V gene lost 1 base and the J gene lost 1 base, with 7 bases spanning the gap. The CDR3 totals 13 residues. The CDR3 loop reads CSVEGEGNTEAFF. The CDR3 nucleotides are TGCAGCGTTGAAGGCGAAGGGAACACTGAAGCTTTCTTT.

This clonotype showed up many times. The gene calls are TRBV9 and TRBJ1-4, with D maybe TRBD1 (6 bases). Trimming pared 0 bases from V and 7 bases from J, leaving 13 bases between. Germline V gives CDR1 SGDLS, CDR2 YYNGEE. The CDR3 length is 15 residues. The CDR3 sequence: CASSVVGARGEKLFF. CDR3 coding DNA: TGTGCCAGCAGCGTAGTGGGGGCACGAGGTGAAAAACTGTTTTTT.